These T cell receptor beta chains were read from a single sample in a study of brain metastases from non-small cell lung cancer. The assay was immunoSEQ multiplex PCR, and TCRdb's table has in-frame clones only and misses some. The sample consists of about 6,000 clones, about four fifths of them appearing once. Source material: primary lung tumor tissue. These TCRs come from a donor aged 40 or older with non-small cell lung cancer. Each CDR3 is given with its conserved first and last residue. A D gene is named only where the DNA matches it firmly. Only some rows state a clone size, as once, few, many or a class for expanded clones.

CDR3nt: TGTGCCAGTATAATGGGAGGGGCGGGCACCGGGGAGCTGTTTTTT
CDR3aa: CASIMGGAGTGELFF
abundance: once
v_gene: TRBV19
d_gene: TRBD2
j_gene: TRBJ2-2

CDR3nt: TGTGCCAGCAGTTCGACCGTGGAGGGTGAGCAGTACTTC
CDR3aa: CASSSTVEGEQYF
abundance: .
v_gene: TRBV27
d_gene: .
j_gene: TRBJ2-7

CDR3nt: TGTGCCAGCAGGAGGGGGCCTAATTCCTACGAGCAGTACTTC
CDR3aa: CASRRGPNSYEQYF
abundance: .
v_gene: TRBV27
d_gene: TRBD1
j_gene: TRBJ2-7

CDR3nt: TGTGCCAGCAGCCCTCCCCGGGCAACACTTCCCACTGAAGCTTTCTTT
CDR3aa: CASSPPRATLPTEAFF
abundance: .
v_gene: TRBV3-1/TRBV3-2
d_gene: .
j_gene: TRBJ1-1

CDR3nt: TGTGCCAGTAGTCGAAAATCCGTGAAGAGACTAGCGGAGTCCACAGATACGCAGTATTTT
CDR3aa: CASSRKSVKRLAESTDTQYF
abundance: .
v_gene: TRBV19
d_gene: TRBD2
j_gene: TRBJ2-3

CDR3nt: TGTGCCAGTAGTATGGCGGGGCGGGGTACAGACGAGCAGTACTTC
CDR3aa: CASSMAGRGTDEQYF
abundance: .
v_gene: TRBV19
d_gene: .
j_gene: TRBJ2-7

CDR3nt: TGTGCCAGCAGTTTTACGACTAGGCAAGAGACCCAGTACTTC
CDR3aa: CASSFTTRQETQYF
abundance: .
v_gene: TRBV2
d_gene: .
j_gene: TRBJ2-5

CDR3nt: TGTGCCAGCAGGGACAGCGATAATTCACCCCTCCACTTT
CDR3aa: CASRDSDNSPLHF
abundance: .
v_gene: TRBV9
d_gene: .
j_gene: TRBJ1-6

CDR3nt: TGTGCCTGGGACCCCGGGACAAGTTTCTCCTATAATTCACCCCTCCACTTT
CDR3aa: CAWDPGTSFSYNSPLHF
abundance: .
v_gene: TRBV30
d_gene: .
j_gene: TRBJ1-6

CDR3nt: TGTGCCAGCAGTGCGACAGGGGATAATTCACCCCTCCACTTT
CDR3aa: CASSATGDNSPLHF
abundance: .
v_gene: TRBV6-4
d_gene: TRBD1
j_gene: TRBJ1-6

CDR3nt: TGTGCCAGCAGTCCTGGGGGGGGTTATACGCAGTATTTT
CDR3aa: CASSPGGGYTQYF
abundance: .
v_gene: TRBV12-3/TRBV12-4
d_gene: TRBD2
j_gene: TRBJ2-3

CDR3nt: TGCGCCAGCAGCCCCCGGACAGGGGGCGTTATTAATGAAAAACTGTTTTTT
CDR3aa: CASSPRTGGVINEKLFF
abundance: few
v_gene: TRBV5-1
d_gene: TRBD1
j_gene: TRBJ1-4

CDR3nt: TGTGCCAGCAGTTACTCCATGGGCGGAAACACAGATACGCAGTATTTT
CDR3aa: CASSYSMGGNTDTQYF
abundance: .
v_gene: TRBV6-5
d_gene: .
j_gene: TRBJ2-3

CDR3nt: TGTGCCAGCAGCTTGGAGCGACAGGGGGCAAGGACCGGGGAGCTGTTTTTT
CDR3aa: CASSLERQGARTGELFF
abundance: once
v_gene: TRBV5-6
d_gene: TRBD1
j_gene: TRBJ2-2

CDR3nt: TGTGCCAGCAGTTTTGATCGGAAGGGGAACACTGAAGCTTTCTTT
CDR3aa: CASSFDRKGNTEAFF
abundance: .
v_gene: TRBV27
d_gene: .
j_gene: TRBJ1-1

CDR3nt: TGTGCCAGCAGCGCCCGGGACAGGGGGCGAGACGATCAGTACTTC
CDR3aa: CASSARDRGRDDQYF
abundance: .
v_gene: TRBV9
d_gene: TRBD1
j_gene: TRBJ2-7

CDR3nt: TGTGCCAGCAGCTTAATAGCTTCTGGGGACAATGAGCAGTTCTTC
CDR3aa: CASSLIASGDNEQFF
abundance: .
v_gene: TRBV7-6
d_gene: .
j_gene: TRBJ2-1

CDR3nt: TGTGCCATCAGTGAGGATACAGGGGGACCTAACTATGGCTACACCTTC
CDR3aa: CAISEDTGGPNYGYTF
abundance: few
v_gene: TRBV10-3
d_gene: TRBD1
j_gene: TRBJ1-2

CDR3nt: TGTGCCAGCAGCCTCACCCGGGACAGGGGGCCACAGGAGTCCTATAATTCACCCCTCCACTTT
CDR3aa: CASSLTRDRGPQESYNSPLHF
abundance: .
v_gene: TRBV7-6
d_gene: TRBD1
j_gene: TRBJ1-6

CDR3nt: TGCGCCAGCAGCACAGGGGGGATCGGGGAGCTGTTTTTT
CDR3aa: CASSTGGIGELFF
abundance: .
v_gene: TRBV5-1
d_gene: TRBD1
j_gene: TRBJ2-2

CDR3nt: TGCGCCAGCAGCCAGGGAAACAATCAGCCCCAGCATTTT
CDR3aa: CASSQGNNQPQHF
abundance: once
v_gene: TRBV10-2
d_gene: .
j_gene: TRBJ1-5

CDR3nt: TGTGCCAGCAGCTTACTATGGACAGCTAATCAGCCCCAGCATTTT
CDR3aa: CASSLLWTANQPQHF
abundance: .
v_gene: TRBV7-2
d_gene: .
j_gene: TRBJ1-5

CDR3nt: TGTGCCAGCAGCTTAGCCGCCACAGATACGCAGTATTTT
CDR3aa: CASSLAATDTQYF
abundance: few
v_gene: TRBV7-6
d_gene: .
j_gene: TRBJ2-3

CDR3nt: TGTGCCAGCAGCCAACTAAGGGGCGGGGGGGCCGATGAGCAGTTCTTC
CDR3aa: CASSQLRGGGADEQFF
abundance: few
v_gene: TRBV4-2
d_gene: TRBD2
j_gene: TRBJ2-1

CDR3nt: TGTGCCACCAGTGTACCAGGGGTCGCTCAGCCCCAGCATTTT
CDR3aa: CATSVPGVAQPQHF
abundance: once
v_gene: TRBV24-1
d_gene: .
j_gene: TRBJ1-5

CDR3nt: TGTGCCACCAGTGCGACTAGCAGGAGCACAGATACGCAGTATTTT
CDR3aa: CATSATSRSTDTQYF
abundance: .
v_gene: TRBV24-1
d_gene: TRBD2
j_gene: TRBJ2-3

CDR3nt: TGTGCCAGCAGAGATACCCGGACGTCGAGAACTGAAGCTTTCTTT
CDR3aa: CASRDTRTSRTEAFF
abundance: .
v_gene: TRBV6-5
d_gene: .
j_gene: TRBJ1-1

CDR3nt: TGTGCCAGCAGTTTGGGGACCTACGAGCAGTACTTC
CDR3aa: CASSLGTYEQYF
abundance: .
v_gene: TRBV7-6
d_gene: .
j_gene: TRBJ2-7

CDR3nt: TGTGCCAGCAGCTTTGTGTGGGGGGACACTGAAGCTTTCTTT
CDR3aa: CASSFVWGDTEAFF
abundance: .
v_gene: TRBV5-6
d_gene: .
j_gene: TRBJ1-1

CDR3nt: TGTGCCAGCAAGGAGAGCTCCATAATGAACACTGAAGCTTTCTTT
CDR3aa: CASKESSIMNTEAFF
abundance: .
v_gene: TRBV6-5
d_gene: .
j_gene: TRBJ1-1

CDR3nt: TGTGCCAGCAGTCCCCTCCCGGGACTAGCGGGGGGTGGGTTTTACAATGAGCAGTTCTTC
CDR3aa: CASSPLPGLAGGGFYNEQFF
abundance: .
v_gene: TRBV28
d_gene: TRBD2
j_gene: TRBJ2-1

CDR3nt: TGCGCCAGCAGCTTGGCTGGGGGGAGCTCCTACAATGAGCAGTTCTTC
CDR3aa: CASSLAGGSSYNEQFF
abundance: .
v_gene: TRBV5-1
d_gene: .
j_gene: TRBJ2-1

CDR3nt: TGTGCCAGCAGTTTCGGGCAGGGAGTGACGGATGAGCAGTTCTTC
CDR3aa: CASSFGQGVTDEQFF
abundance: .
v_gene: TRBV27
d_gene: .
j_gene: TRBJ2-1

CDR3nt: TGTGCCAGTAGTGACGGGGGACAGGGACCTTACGAGCAGTACTTC
CDR3aa: CASSDGGQGPYEQYF
abundance: .
v_gene: TRBV19
d_gene: TRBD1
j_gene: TRBJ2-7

CDR3nt: TGTGCCAGCAGTGAATTTGACAGCTACGAGCAGTACTTC
CDR3aa: CASSEFDSYEQYF
abundance: .
v_gene: TRBV28
d_gene: .
j_gene: TRBJ2-7

CDR3nt: TGTGCCAGCAGGGGCAGAGTATACGAGCAGTACTTC
CDR3aa: CASRGRVYEQYF
abundance: .
v_gene: TRBV12-3/TRBV12-4
d_gene: .
j_gene: TRBJ2-7

CDR3nt: TGTGCCAGCAGTCCGCGGCTCGGGACAGGGGGCCGGGAGACCCAGTACTTC
CDR3aa: CASSPRLGTGGRETQYF
abundance: .
v_gene: TRBV5-6
d_gene: TRBD1
j_gene: TRBJ2-5

CDR3nt: TGTGCCAGCAGTGGGCTCGGGTCTGGCGAAGCTTTCTTT
CDR3aa: CASSGLGSGEAFF
abundance: .
v_gene: TRBV25-1
d_gene: .
j_gene: TRBJ1-1

CDR3nt: TGTGCCAGCAGCTTAGAGGGCAGCACAGATACGCAGTATTTT
CDR3aa: CASSLEGSTDTQYF
abundance: .
v_gene: TRBV7-9
d_gene: .
j_gene: TRBJ2-3

CDR3nt: TGCAGCGCCAGAGACGGGCCCGGAGGTGAAAAACTGTTTTTT
CDR3aa: CSARDGPGGEKLFF
abundance: .
v_gene: TRBV29-1
d_gene: .
j_gene: TRBJ1-4

CDR3nt: TGTGCCTGGAGTCCACCCGGACTAGCGGGGCACGAGCAGTACTTC
CDR3aa: CAWSPPGLAGHEQYF
abundance: .
v_gene: TRBV30
d_gene: TRBD2
j_gene: TRBJ2-7

CDR3nt: TGTGCCAGCAGCTTGCGGCGGCAGGCAACCTACGAGCAGTACTTC
CDR3aa: CASSLRRQATYEQYF
abundance: once
v_gene: TRBV5-6
d_gene: .
j_gene: TRBJ2-7

CDR3nt: TGTGCCAGCAGCCACCCCCAGGGGGCTATGGGTACGCAGTATTTT
CDR3aa: CASSHPQGAMGTQYF
abundance: .
v_gene: TRBV9
d_gene: TRBD1
j_gene: TRBJ2-3

CDR3nt: TGTGCCAGCAGCCGACCCTCAGGGTCGAGCTCCTACGAGCAGTACTTC
CDR3aa: CASSRPSGSSSYEQYF
abundance: .
v_gene: TRBV28
d_gene: .
j_gene: TRBJ2-7

CDR3nt: TGTGCCAGCAGCACTACTACCTACGAGCAGTACTTC
CDR3aa: CASSTTTYEQYF
abundance: .
v_gene: TRBV6-2/TRBV6-3
d_gene: .
j_gene: TRBJ2-7

CDR3nt: TGTGCCAGCAGCGTCCCCGGGGGAACTGAAGCTTTCTTT
CDR3aa: CASSVPGGTEAFF
abundance: few
v_gene: TRBV9
d_gene: .
j_gene: TRBJ1-1

CDR3nt: TGTGCCAGCAGTTACCAAGGAGGACGCTCTGGAAACACCATATATTTT
CDR3aa: CASSYQGGRSGNTIYF
abundance: .
v_gene: TRBV6-2/TRBV6-3
d_gene: .
j_gene: TRBJ1-3

CDR3nt: TGTGCCAGCAGTTACATACCGGGACACCCAGGCACTGAAGCTTTCTTT
CDR3aa: CASSYIPGHPGTEAFF
abundance: .
v_gene: TRBV6-5
d_gene: .
j_gene: TRBJ1-1